Below are 4 T cell receptor beta chains sequenced from a single sample in a study of T cells in Graves' hyperthyroidism and ophthalmopathy. The CDR3 regions of TCR beta were amplified from RNA transcripts. Carried out on the TCR CDR3, a first-round RT-PCR used the HTBI primer set. TCRdb fed the multiplex PCR reads into MiXCR, producing one record per CDR3 protein. The data contain 370,000 or so distinct CDR3 sequences, around a sixth of them singletons. The specimen was blood. The receptors stem from a woman under 30 with Graves' hyperthyroidism that later progressed to Graves' ophthalmopathy.

Concerning this clonotype itself: This could be a read error, since a much larger clone is one nucleotide away. The chain carries TRBV28 and TRBJ2-6; maybe TRBD1 (6 bases). This CDR3 comprises 17 residues. Germline CDR1 is MDHEN and CDR2 is SYDVKM. The V end lost 6 bases, the J end lost 0 bases, and 15 bases lay between the germline ends. The CDR3 is CASRRTAATSGANVLTF. As DNA, the CDR3 is TGTGCCAGCAGGAGGACAGCCGCAACCTCTGGGGCCAACGTCCTGACTTTC.

This clonotype was counted only a few times. Since a much larger clone is just one base distant, this may be a read error. J is TRBJ2-1 and V is TRBV28, with D possibly being TRBD2 (6 bases). The CDR3 spans 18 residues. Trimming shortened V by 3 bases and J by 2 bases, and 20 bases separated the two germline ends. The germline CDR1 and CDR2 sequences are MDHEN and SYDVKM. DNA for the CDR3: TGTGCCAGCAGTTTTGTCCAGTGGGATGGAGGGACCTACAATGAGCAGTTCTTC. Its protein is CASSFVQWDGGTYNEQFF.

The chain couples TRBV19 to TRBJ1-1; a weak D match, TRBD1 (6 bases). The CDR3 has 19 amino acids. Germline-derived CDR1 and CDR2 are LNHDA and SQIVND (reference sequence). The V end was cut by 5 bases, the J end by 4 bases, with 29 bases between. CDR3 nucleotide sequence: TGTGCCAGTAGTTTCCGCTCATGGGGGGAGACAGGACGGGGCACTGAAGCTTTCTTT. Its protein is CASSFRSWGETGRGTEAFF.

This clonotype appeared many times. This chain links TRBV10-3 with TRBJ1-2; 11 bases align to TRBD1. CDR1 ENHRY and CDR2 SYGVKD come from the germline V gene. This CDR3 spans 12 amino acids. Losses at the gene ends were 10 bases for V and 6 bases for J; bases not matched to a gene: 4. CDR3 coding DNA: TGTGCCACCCTGGACAGGGGGCATGGCTACACCTTC. Its translation: CATLDRGHGYTF.